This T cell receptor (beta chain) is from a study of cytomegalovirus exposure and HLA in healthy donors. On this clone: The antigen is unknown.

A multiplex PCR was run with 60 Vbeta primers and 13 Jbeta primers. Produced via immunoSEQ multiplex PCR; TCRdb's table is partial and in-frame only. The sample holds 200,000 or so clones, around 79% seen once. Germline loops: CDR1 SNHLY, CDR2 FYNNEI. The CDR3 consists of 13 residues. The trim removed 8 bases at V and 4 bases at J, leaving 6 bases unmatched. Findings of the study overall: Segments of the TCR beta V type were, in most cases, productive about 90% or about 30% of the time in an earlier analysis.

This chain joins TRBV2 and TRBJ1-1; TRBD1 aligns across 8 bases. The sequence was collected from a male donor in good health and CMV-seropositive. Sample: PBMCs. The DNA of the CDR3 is TGTGCCAGCGACAGTGGGACAGGCACTGAAGCTTTCTTT. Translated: CASDSGTGTEAFF.